These T cell receptor beta chains were read from a single sample in a study of cytomegalovirus exposure and HLA in healthy donors. TCRdb's table, derived via immunoSEQ multiplex PCR, lists solely in-frame clones and lacks some. In the table there are 150,000 to 200,000 clones, about 89% of which are singletons. Sequencing input: PBMCs. The receptor source for this set is a woman younger than 35 in good health and CMV-seropositive. Both conserved end residues are trimmed from each CDR3.

J gene: TRBJ2-7; V gene: TRBV5-1; CDR3 protein: ASSPSDRRTYEQY
J gene: TRBJ2-3; V gene: TRBV27; CDR3 protein: ASSLKSSGSPTDTQY
J gene: TRBJ1-3; V gene: TRBV7-2; CDR3 protein: ASSLDRAGNTIY
J gene: TRBJ2-3; V gene: TRBV9; CDR3 protein: ASSEGGTGFSTDTQY
J gene: TRBJ1-1; V gene: TRBV7-9; CDR3 protein: ASSSTGWNTEAF
J gene: TRBJ2-7; V gene: TRBV6-4; CDR3 protein: ARGTGGNEQY
J gene: TRBJ2-3; V gene: TRBV10-3; CDR3 protein: AISDWAGVGDTQY
J gene: TRBJ2-3; V gene: TRBV7-8; CDR3 protein: ASSLYGSGTDTQY
J gene: TRBJ1-1; V gene: TRBV6-1; CDR3 protein: ASSDLGRMNTEAF
J gene: TRBJ2-5; V gene: TRBV7-2; CDR3 protein: ASSSYPGLSY
J gene: TRBJ1-1; V gene: TRBV27; CDR3 protein: ASSSADRVTEAF
J gene: TRBJ2-2; V gene: TRBV6-1; CDR3 protein: ASSLDTGELF
J gene: TRBJ1-2; V gene: TRBV19; CDR3 protein: ASSIERRQAGGYT
J gene: TRBJ2-3; V gene: TRBV11-3; CDR3 protein: ASSLDVGGTQY
J gene: TRBJ1-2; V gene: TRBV19; CDR3 protein: ASSDSPDYGYT
J gene: TRBJ2-7; V gene: TRBV2; CDR3 protein: ASRVKRQEQY
J gene: TRBJ2-5; V gene: TRBV6-6; CDR3 protein: ASSYSQGRETQY
J gene: TRBJ1-2; V gene: TRBV4-1; CDR3 protein: ASSQDSGGYGYT
J gene: TRBJ2-3; V gene: TRBV27; CDR3 protein: ASSFGRGDTDTQY
J gene: TRBJ1-1; V gene: TRBV5-4; CDR3 protein: ASSFRATNEAF
J gene: TRBJ2-5; V gene: TRBV6-5; CDR3 protein: ASSRDRVGWETQY
J gene: TRBJ2-2; V gene: TRBV2; CDR3 protein: ASTLTRLPNTGELF
J gene: TRBJ2-7; V gene: TRBV7-2; CDR3 protein: ASSLEPAAYEQY
J gene: TRBJ2-1; V gene: TRBV7-9; CDR3 protein: ASSLVERGGAEQF
J gene: TRBJ1-2; V gene: TRBV28; CDR3 protein: ASSLWEIPNYGYT
J gene: TRBJ2-1; V gene: TRBV5-1; CDR3 protein: ASSLEGSIYNEQF
J gene: TRBJ2-1; V gene: TRBV19; CDR3 protein: ASSIAAGRSYNEQF
J gene: TRBJ2-7; V gene: TRBV11-2; CDR3 protein: ASSSQAGGQY
J gene: TRBJ2-3; V gene: TRBV9; CDR3 protein: ASSASGRATDTQY
J gene: TRBJ2-3; V gene: TRBV7-2; CDR3 protein: ASSTVEASTDTQY
J gene: TRBJ2-7; V gene: TRBV5-1; CDR3 protein: ASSLDLGQGNPQY
J gene: TRBJ2-3; V gene: TRBV9; CDR3 protein: ASSEGLAGDRDTQY
J gene: TRBJ2-3; V gene: TRBV10-2; CDR3 protein: ASDHTSGSPDTQY
J gene: TRBJ2-5; V gene: TRBV7-9; CDR3 protein: ASSPRGETQY
J gene: TRBJ2-7; V gene: TRBV28; CDR3 protein: ASNPPGQGRYEQY
J gene: TRBJ1-1; V gene: TRBV5-6; CDR3 protein: ASSLVSSPEAF
J gene: TRBJ1-1; V gene: TRBV30; CDR3 protein: AWSRTGVSTEAF
J gene: TRBJ1-5; V gene: TRBV7-9; CDR3 protein: ASSYGQGVGFEQPQH
J gene: TRBJ1-3; V gene: TRBV7-9; CDR3 protein: ASSSLGDTIY
J gene: TRBJ2-7; V gene: TRBV6-1; CDR3 protein: ASSERTGGSYEQY
J gene: TRBJ2-7; V gene: TRBV7-6; CDR3 protein: ASSVSLTYEQY
J gene: TRBJ1-1; V gene: TRBV7-9; CDR3 protein: ASSLAEVRNTEAF
J gene: TRBJ2-2; V gene: TRBV4-3; CDR3 protein: ASSQLAGPNTGELF
J gene: TRBJ2-1; V gene: TRBV6-4; CDR3 protein: ASSPRGQLYNEQF
J gene: TRBJ2-5; V gene: TRBV18; CDR3 protein: ASSAGTSGSSRETQY
J gene: TRBJ1-2; V gene: TRBV5-4; CDR3 protein: ASSLYGQGLGYT
J gene: TRBJ2-3; V gene: TRBV5-4; CDR3 protein: ASSLKGGADTQY
J gene: TRBJ1-4; V gene: TRBV5-1; CDR3 protein: ASSLAGTGDEKLF
J gene: TRBJ2-7; V gene: TRBV4-2; CDR3 protein: ASSRTGTYEQY
J gene: TRBJ1-5; V gene: TRBV29-1; CDR3 protein: SDPGGSFSNQPQH
J gene: TRBJ1-3; V gene: TRBV5-1; CDR3 protein: VSSKRTGGADTIY
J gene: NA; V gene: TRBV27; CDR3 protein: ATGSGGSYEQY
J gene: TRBJ1-1; V gene: TRBV30; CDR3 protein: AWSFSGGVNTEAF
J gene: TRBJ2-7; V gene: TRBV10-3; CDR3 protein: AISGTSSPYEQY
J gene: TRBJ2-5; V gene: TRBV5-1; CDR3 protein: ASSLAATSGGGKTQY